These 25 T cell receptor beta chains originate from one sample sequenced in a study of CD8 T cells in Susac syndrome. Random hexamers primed reverse transcription of 0.5 to 1 ug RNA. TCRdb fed the immunoSEQ multiplex PCR reads into MiXCR, producing one record per CDR3 protein. The sample has 250,000 to 300,000 distinct CDR3 sequences; 80% to 90% are singletons. The sample taken for sequencing was CD8+ T cells from PBMCs. The receptors here all came from a human donor with multiple sclerosis.

This clonotype was counted between two and nine times. The genes are TRBV6-2 or TRBV6-3 and TRBJ2-5; TRBD2 is a possible D gene (5 bases). The germline CDR1 and CDR2 sequences are MNHEY and SVGEGT. The ends were cut back, 5 bases at V and 5 bases at J, with 15 bases in the middle. This CDR3 is 14 amino acids long. The CDR3 region is CASSLVGGLETQYF. In DNA, the CDR3 is TGTGCCAGCAGTCTCGTAGGAGGATTGGAGACCCAGTACTTC.

V usage is TRBV9 and J usage is TRBJ2-3, with D maybe TRBD2 (6 bases). V was shortened by 0 bases and J by 0 bases, with 14 bases between the two germline ends. This CDR3 contains 17 residues. Per the germline V gene, CDR1 is SGDLS and CDR2 is YYNGEE. The DNA for the CDR3 is TGTGCCAGCAGCGTAGGGAGCGGGCGGCCTAGCACAGATACGCAGTATTTT. This encodes CASSVGSGRPSTDTQYF.

The chain combines TRBV15 with TRBJ2-2; no clear D. This CDR3 is built from 12 residues. V dropped 5 bases and J dropped 3 bases, with 4 bases sitting between them. Per the germline V gene, CDR1 is LNHNV and CDR2 is YYDKDF (reference sequence). CDR3 DNA sequence: TGTGCCACCAGCTATGACACCGGGGAGCTGTTTTTT. Encoded protein: CATSYDTGELFF.

The V and J genes are TRBV27 and TRBJ1-2; D perhaps matches TRBD1 (6 bases). Per the germline V gene, CDR1 is MNHEY and CDR2 is SMNVEV (reference sequence). Trimming took off 0 bases at V and 4 bases at J, with 12 bases between the two ends. The CDR3 contains 15 residues. Here the CDR3 reads CASSLSPGAAYGYTF. Written as DNA, the CDR3 is TGTGCCAGCAGTTTATCGCCAGGGGCTGCCTATGGCTACACCTTC.

Only one count was recorded for this clonotype. The V gene is TRBV4-1, the J gene TRBJ2-3; D is tentatively TRBD1 or TRBD2 (7 bases each). Germline V lookup: CDR1 MGHRA, CDR2 YSYEKL. The CDR3 spans 17 residues. V was shortened by 1 base and J by 2 bases, with 16 bases between the two germline ends. This CDR3 is CASSQVRGGGATDTQYF. DNA for the CDR3: TGCGCCAGCAGCCAAGTCAGGGGGGGAGGAGCCACAGATACGCAGTATTTT.

This clonotype showed up just once. This rearrangement joins TRBV14 to TRBJ2-1; 9 bases map to TRBD2. With 6 bases clipped from V and 8 bases from J, the junction kept 11 bases outside the gene matches. The CDR3 loop spans 15 amino acids. Germline-derived CDR1 and CDR2 are SGHDN and FVKESK. CDR3 sequence: CASSLRLAVIDEQFF. CDR3 nucleotides: TGTGCCAGCAGTCTAAGACTAGCGGTCATCGATGAGCAGTTCTTC.

V is TRBV9 and J is TRBJ2-5, with TRBD2 identical over 8 bases. Germline trimming cut 3 bases from V and 5 bases from J; bases unmatched to any gene: 12. The CDR3 is 16 residues long. CDR1 SGDLS and CDR2 YYNGEE come from the germline V gene. The CDR3 loop is CASSERAAGVGETQYF. CDR3 DNA: TGTGCCAGCAGCGAGCGAGCAGCGGGAGTGGGGGAGACCCAGTACTTC.

The chain couples TRBV3-1 to TRBJ2-1, with 9 positions matching TRBD2. After removal of 0 bases from V and 2 bases from J, the junction contained 8 bases not matched to a gene. The germline CDR1 and CDR2 sequences are LGHDT and YNNKEL (reference sequence). This CDR3 region has 18 residues. CDR3 DNA sequence: TGTGCCAGCAGCCAAGAGATAGCGGGAGTTAAGGCCTACAATGAGCAGTTCTTC. It encodes CASSQEIAGVKAYNEQFF.

The rearrangement links TRBV21-1 to TRBJ1-6; the D call in the table, TRBD1, was not verified against the DNA. TRBV21-1 is a listed pseudogene. This CDR3 is built from 16 residues. This CDR3 is CASSKNLGTTNSPLHF. In nucleotides, the CDR3 is TGTGCCAGCAGCAAAAATCTCGGGACTACTAATTCACCCCTCCACTTT.

The genes are TRBV28 and TRBJ2-7, with D possibly called TRBD1 or TRBD2 (5 bases each). The CDR3 runs 15 residues. CDR1 and CDR2 from the germline V gene are MDHEN and SYDVKM. V dropped 3 bases and J dropped 3 bases, with 15 bases sitting between them. This CDR3 reads CASSFIGDLLYEQYF. The DNA for the CDR3 is TGTGCCAGCAGTTTTATTGGGGACCTCCTCTACGAGCAGTACTTC.

The chain carries TRBV24-1 and TRBJ2-1; TRBD1 matches 7 bases. Germline V gene data show CDR1 as KGHDR and CDR2 as SFDVKD. V was clipped by 4 bases and J by 5 bases; unmatched bases: 10. The CDR3 is made up of 16 amino acids. CDR3 amino acids: CATSDLGQVGDNEQFF. The DNA for the CDR3 is TGTGCCACCAGTGACCTAGGACAGGTCGGGGACAATGAGCAGTTCTTC.

As to this clonotype: The CDR3 does not close with the conserved phenylalanine or tryptophan, likely indicating a read error. The chain has TRBV20-1 and TRBJ2-2; D not certain. V was cut by 4 bases and J by 1 base, with 7 bases left in between. This CDR3 contains 13 residues. CDR1 and CDR2 (germline): DFQATT, SNEGSKA (reference sequence). This CDR3 is CSATGGNTGELFS. The CDR3 coding sequence is TGCAGTGCTACCGGCGGGAACACCGGGGAGCTGTTTTCT.

This chain connects TRBV27 to TRBJ2-7; D is undetermined. The CDR3 runs to 14 residues. The germline V and J ends were trimmed by 7 bases and 2 bases, with 15 bases remaining between them. Germline V CDR1 and CDR2: MNHEY, SMNVEV (reference sequence). The CDR3: CASNPWGGAYEQYF. The CDR3 nucleotides are TGTGCCAGCAACCCGTGGGGTGGGGCCTACGAGCAGTACTTC.

This clonotype was counted once. The rearrangement links TRBV27 to TRBJ2-7; 7 nucleotides agree with TRBD2. The CDR3 is made up of 14 amino acids. With V trimmed by 5 bases and J by 2 bases, 6 bases remained unmatched. Germline V CDR1 and CDR2: MNHEY, SMNVEV (reference sequence). CDR3 sequence reads: CASSNGRRAYEQYF. The CDR3 DNA reads TGTGCCAGCAGTAACGGGAGGCGAGCCTACGAGCAGTACTTC.

The genes are TRBV7-8 and TRBJ2-1; 11 bases fit TRBD2. V lost 5 bases and J lost 10; bases outside the gene matches: 10. The CDR3 extends over 15 amino acids. CDR1 SGHVS and CDR2 FQNEAQ come from the germline V gene. For the CDR3, the DNA is TGTGCCAGCAGCGTTAGCGGGAGGGCAGGGGCGGAGCAGTTCTTC. Translating gives CASSVSGRAGAEQFF.

V is TRBV4-2 and J is TRBJ2-5, with D tentatively TRBD2 (6 bases). Trimming shortened V by 2 bases and J by 5 bases, and 27 bases separated the two germline ends. Germline-derived CDR1 and CDR2 are LGHNA and YNFKEQ. CDR3 length equals 19 residues. CDR3 amino acids: CASSQQGPGRDQSGETQYF. As DNA, the CDR3 is TGTGCCAGCAGCCAACAGGGCCCGGGGCGGGACCAAAGTGGGGAGACCCAGTACTTC.

This sequence joins TRBV12-3 or TRBV12-4 and TRBJ1-3; D uncertain. V was pared by 7 bases and J by 5 bases, with 12 bases between. This CDR3 is built from 13 residues. In DNA form, the CDR3 reads TGTGCCAGCAAATCTTCTCCAAGAAACACCATATATTTT. Protein: CASKSSPRNTIYF.

The rearrangement links TRBV5-6 to TRBJ2-1; TRBD1 agrees at 8 bases. The CDR3 sequence is 16 residues long. Germline V lookup: CDR1 SGHDT, CDR2 YYEEEE. Losses at the gene ends were 4 bases for V and 4 bases for J; bases not matched to a gene: 10. CDR3 loop: CASSPDRGPDYNEQFF. For the CDR3, the DNA is TGTGCCAGCAGCCCCGACAGGGGCCCAGATTACAATGAGCAGTTCTTC.

The rearrangement links TRBV28 to TRBJ2-3, with a weak D call TRBD2 (7 bases). Trimming took 10 bases from V and 4 from J, leaving 18 bases between them. This CDR3 spans 14 amino acids. Germline loops: CDR1 MDHEN, CDR2 SYDVKM. CDR3 DNA sequence: TGTGCCAACCCCGGGCCGGGGGGCGCAGATACGCAGTATTTT. It is translated as CANPGPGGADTQYF.

The chain is built from TRBV29-1 and TRBJ2-7; 7 bases align to TRBD2. There are 13 residues in the CDR3. The germline CDR1 and CDR2 sequences are SQVTM and ANQGSEA. V lost 5 bases, J lost 0 bases, and 4 bases stayed unmatched. This CDR3 is CSVLGGYSYEQYF. CDR3 coding DNA: TGCAGCGTTTTGGGGGGGTACTCCTACGAGCAGTACTTC.

J is TRBJ2-2 and V is TRBV5-1, with 10 bases identical to TRBD2. The V segment lost 3 bases and the J segment 6 bases; nucleotides outside the gene matches: 14. Germline V CDR1 and CDR2: SGHRS, YFSETQ. This CDR3 comprises 18 residues. CDR3 sequence reads: CASSSSPGLAKGAGELFF. The CDR3 nucleotides read TGCGCCAGCAGCTCGTCGCCGGGACTAGCGAAGGGGGCCGGGGAGCTGTTTTTT.

The chain combines TRBV27 with TRBJ1-1, with TRBD1 matching over 7 bases. V lost 5 bases, J lost 10 bases, and 10 bases stayed unmatched. The CDR3 runs to 13 residues. Germline CDR1 MNHEY, CDR2 SMNVEV (reference sequence). The CDR3 region is CASSPGTAWGAFF. CDR3 coding DNA: TGTGCCAGCAGTCCTGGGACAGCTTGGGGAGCTTTCTTT.

V and J are TRBV6-5 and TRBJ2-7; the match to TRBD1 covers 11 bases. The CDR3 runs 18 residues. With V trimmed by 6 bases and J by 2 bases, 15 bases remained unmatched. From germline, CDR1 is MNHEY and CDR2 SVGAGI. CDR3 DNA sequence: TGTGCCAGCAGCTATACCGGGACAGGGGGATTATCCCCCTACGAGCAGTACTTC. Protein sequence: CASSYTGTGGLSPYEQYF.

The genes are TRBV6-1 and TRBJ2-7, with 8 bases lining up with TRBD1. With V trimmed by 5 bases and J by 5 bases, 5 bases remained unmatched. Germline loops: CDR1 MNHNS, CDR2 SASEGT. This CDR3 is built from 13 residues. The CDR3 region is CASSLGRGHEQYF. The CDR3 nucleotides read TGTGCCAGCAGTTTAGGCAGGGGGCACGAGCAGTACTTC.

The V gene is TRBV27, the J gene TRBJ2-3; 7 bases match TRBD2. V trimming: 3 bases; J trimming: 10 bases; junction bases outside the gene matches: 7. CDR1 is MNHEY, CDR2 SMNVEV, per germline (reference sequence). The CDR3 is 13 residues long. CDR3 DNA sequence: TGTGCCAGCAGTTTTTCGGGGGGAATACCGCAGTATTTT. Protein product: CASSFSGGIPQYF.